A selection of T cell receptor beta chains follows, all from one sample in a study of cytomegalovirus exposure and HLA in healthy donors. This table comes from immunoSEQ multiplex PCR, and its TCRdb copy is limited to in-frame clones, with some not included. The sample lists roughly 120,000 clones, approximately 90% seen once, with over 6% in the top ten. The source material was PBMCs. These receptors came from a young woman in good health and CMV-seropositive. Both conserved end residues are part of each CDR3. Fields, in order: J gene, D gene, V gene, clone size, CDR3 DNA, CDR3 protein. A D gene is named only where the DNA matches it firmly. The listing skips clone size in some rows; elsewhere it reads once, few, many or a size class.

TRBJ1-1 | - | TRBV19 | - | TGTGCCAGTAGCTCGCTCAGGGGTCCCACTGAAGCTTTCTTT | CASSSLRGPTEAFF
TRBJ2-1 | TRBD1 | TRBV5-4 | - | TGTGCCAGCAGCACCACCGGGACAGGGACGGACAATGAGCAGTTCTTC | CASSTTGTGTDNEQFF
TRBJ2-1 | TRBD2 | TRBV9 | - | TGTGCCAGCAGCGAGGGGGCGGGACTAGCAGGTAATGAGCAGTTCTTC | CASSEGAGLAGNEQFF
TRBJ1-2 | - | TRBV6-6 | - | TGTGCCAGCAGTTACGGACAAAGCTATGGCTACACCTTC | CASSYGQSYGYTF
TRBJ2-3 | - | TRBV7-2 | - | TGTGCCAGCAGCTTAGGTGACTGGGGCCCAGATACGCAGTATTTT | CASSLGDWGPDTQYF
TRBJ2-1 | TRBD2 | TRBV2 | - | TGTGCCAGCAGGCTGAGACTAGCGGGGGAGCCGATCAATGAGCAGTTCTTC | CASRLRLAGEPINEQFF
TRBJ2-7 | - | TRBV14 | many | TGTGCCAGCAGCCACTGGGGGGACGAGCAGTACTTC | CASSHWGDEQYF
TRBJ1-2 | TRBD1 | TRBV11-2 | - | TGTGCCAGCGGACAGGGTGATAACTATGGCTACACCTTC | CASGQGDNYGYTF
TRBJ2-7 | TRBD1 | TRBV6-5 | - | TGTGCCAGCAGGGGGACAGGTTCAAACTACGAGCAGTACTTC | CASRGTGSNYEQYF
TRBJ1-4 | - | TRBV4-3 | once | TGCGCCAGCAGCCAAGAGGGCAGAAATGAAAAACTGTTTTTT | CASSQEGRNEKLFF